These 18 T cell receptor beta chains came from one sample sequenced in a study of cytomegalovirus exposure and HLA in healthy donors. PCR was performed using 60 Vbeta and 13 Jbeta primers. Generated by immunoSEQ multiplex PCR, the TCRdb table keeps only in-frame clones and is missing some. The data contain approximately 170,000 clones, roughly three quarters of them singletons. Sequencing was carried out using PBMCs. Receptors originate from a man younger than 35 in good health and CMV-seropositive.

The V gene is TRBV7-9, the J gene TRBJ1-1, with TRBD1 matching over 7 bases. V was pared by 1 base and J by 5 bases, with 10 bases of the junction left unmatched. The V gene's germline CDR1 is SEHNR and CDR2 FQNEAQ (reference sequence). The CDR3 sequence is 16 residues long. The CDR3 DNA follows: TGTGCCAGCAGCTTAGAACCGCTCAGGGGGTCGACTGAAGCTTTCTTT. Its translation: CASSLEPLRGSTEAFF.

The V gene is TRBV27, the J gene TRBJ2-3; possible D gene TRBD2, 7 bases. The length of the CDR3 is 16 residues. Germline V lookup: CDR1 MNHEY, CDR2 SMNVEV (reference sequence). Trimming shortened V by 2 bases and J by 0 bases, and 12 bases separated the two germline ends. The CDR3 DNA is TGTGCCAGCAGTTTAGGGGGGCGGGGGAGCACAGATACGCAGTATTTT. Translation gives CASSLGGRGSTDTQYF.

The gene calls are TRBV2 and TRBJ1-2, with a tentative D call TRBD1 (6 bases). The V end was cut by 7 bases, the J end by 4 bases, with 13 bases between. CDR3 length: 13 residues. Germline CDR1 is SNHLY and CDR2 is FYNNEI. The CDR3 region has the DNA TGTGCCAGCATCCTACAGGGTTTCTATGGCTACACCTTC. Translating gives CASILQGFYGYTF.

This rearrangement joins TRBV29-1 to TRBJ2-1, with 10 positions matching TRBD2. Germline trimming cut 1 base from V and 2 bases from J; bases unmatched to any gene: 2. Germline V gene sequence: CDR1 SQVTM, CDR2 ANQGSEA. The CDR3 is made up of 15 amino acids. DNA of the CDR3: TGCAGCGTTGAAGGGACTAGCGGTACCTACAATGAGCAGTTCTTC. This translates into CSVEGTSGTYNEQFF.

The rearrangement links TRBV30 to TRBJ1-5; no definite D call. Germline CDR1 is GTSNPN and CDR2 is SVGIG (reference sequence). V was clipped by 6 bases and J by 0 bases, with 12 bases between them. The CDR3 runs 14 residues. DNA of the CDR3: TGTGCCTGTGCACAGATCTCTAGCAATCAGCCCCAGCATTTT. Protein product: CACAQISSNQPQHF.

The V gene is TRBV5-5, the J gene TRBJ2-1, with TRBD2 identical over 11 bases. The junction had 6 bases not matched to a gene; V was cut back by 5 bases and J by 5 bases. Germline V CDR1 and CDR2: SGHKS, YYEKEE (reference sequence). The CDR3 contains 15 residues. The CDR3 protein is CASSRTSGLDNEQFF. The CDR3 coding sequence is TGTGCCAGCAGTAGGACTAGCGGGTTAGACAATGAGCAGTTCTTC.

The gene calls are TRBV6-1 and TRBJ1-1; the D is unclear. The CDR3 has 13 residues. Trimming left V 1 base short and J 3 bases short, with 6 bases between. The germline CDR1 and CDR2 sequences are MNHNS and SASEGT. CDR3 in amino acids: CASSEGSDTEAFF. CDR3 DNA: TGTGCCAGCAGTGAAGGGTCAGACACTGAAGCTTTCTTT.

The V call is TRBV5-1, the J call TRBJ1-1, with no clear D. This CDR3 is built from 14 residues. Germline assignment: CDR1 SGHRS and CDR2 YFSETQ. V lost 4 bases, J lost 0 bases, and 10 bases lay in between. CDR3 in amino acids: CASSPDTLNTEAFF. As DNA, the CDR3 is TGCGCCAGCAGCCCTGACACCTTGAACACTGAAGCTTTCTTT.

The chain recombines TRBV7-2 with TRBJ1-2; 7 nucleotides agree with TRBD1. Germline V gives CDR1 SGHTA, CDR2 FQGNSA. The length of the CDR3 is 16 residues. The V and J ends lost 5 bases and 5 bases, in that order; junction bases with no gene match: 14. CDR3 region: CASSLNPTGTSYGYTF. CDR3 in DNA: TGTGCCAGCAGCCTCAATCCGACAGGGACTAGTTATGGCTACACCTTC.

The V call is TRBV7-9, the J call TRBJ1-1; 8 positions match TRBD1. The V gene's germline CDR1 is SEHNR and CDR2 FQNEAQ (reference sequence). V lost 1 base, J lost 3 bases, and 7 bases stayed unmatched. The CDR3 runs to 16 residues. The CDR3 loop reads CASSLESGGMDTEAFF. The CDR3 DNA follows: TGTGCCAGCAGCTTAGAGTCAGGGGGCATGGACACTGAAGCTTTCTTT.

This sequence joins TRBV5-6 and TRBJ2-3; TRBD2 matches at 10 bases. CDR3 length: 16 residues. CDR1 SGHDT and CDR2 YYEEEE come from the germline V gene. Trimming at V came to 0 bases and at J to 6 bases, leaving 7 bases not matched to a gene. The CDR3 sequence: CASSLAVAGGPDTQYF. In nucleotides, the CDR3 is TGTGCCAGCAGCTTGGCGGTAGCGGGGGGCCCCGATACGCAGTATTTT.

A single count supports this clone. The rearrangement links TRBV28 to TRBJ2-7; 8 bases are a match to TRBD1. Germline V gene sequence: CDR1 MDHEN, CDR2 SYDVKM. This CDR3 is built from 14 residues. J lost 0 bases, V lost 9 bases, and 7 bases had no gene match. CDR3 sequence (DNA): TGTGCCAGTATGACAGGGGACAGCTCCTACGAGCAGTACGTC. Translation gives CASMTGDSSYEQYV.

A single count supports this clone. The CDR3 nucleotides are TGTGCCAGCAGCACTCTCGACACCTCTAACTATGGCTACACCTTC. The encoded protein is CASSTLDTSNYGYTF. The chain combines TRBV2 with TRBJ1-2; D unclear. This CDR3 is 15 amino acids long. V lost 6 bases and J 0 bases, leaving 14 bases between the germline ends. Germline V gene data show CDR1 as SNHLY and CDR2 as FYNNEI.

The chain joins TRBV10-3 to TRBJ2-2; the D is unclear. The CDR3 contains 11 residues. Germline CDR1 and CDR2: ENHRY and SYGVKD. V shed 11 bases and J shed 4 bases, with 8 bases lying between them. CDR3 protein: CASGSTGELFF. The CDR3 bases are TGTGCCTCTGGCTCCACCGGGGAGCTGTTTTTT.

The rearrangement uses TRBV28 and TRBJ1-1; D uncertain. Germline V gives CDR1 MDHEN, CDR2 SYDVKM. V was clipped by 2 bases and J by 5 bases, with 6 bases between them. The CDR3 is made up of 12 amino acids. CDR3 sequence reads: CASSLRRTEAFF. The CDR3 DNA reads TGTGCCAGCAGTTTAAGGCGGACTGAAGCTTTCTTT.

The table lists this clone with a few counts. CDR3 region: CASSPSGTGGGYTF. CDR3 DNA sequence: TGTGCCAGCAGTCCCTCCGGGACAGGGGGCGGCTACACCTTC. The chain has TRBV6-5 and TRBJ1-2; 12 nucleotides match TRBD1. The V segment lost 5 bases and the J segment 8 bases; nucleotides outside the gene matches: 6. Germline V lookup: CDR1 MNHEY, CDR2 SVGAGI. This CDR3 region has 14 residues.

V is TRBV2 and J is TRBJ1-4; maybe TRBD1 (6 bases). The CDR3 is 14 residues long. Between the trimmed V and J ends, which lost 5 bases and 8 bases, there was a span of 15 bases. Germline V gene sequence: CDR1 SNHLY, CDR2 FYNNEI. CDR3 sequence reads: CASSPRGGSEKLFF. The CDR3 coding sequence is TGTGCCAGCAGTCCTAGGGGGGGATCCGAAAAACTGTTTTTT.

The chain carries TRBV11-1 and TRBJ1-2; 7 bases match TRBD1. Germline V gives CDR1 SGHAT, CDR2 FQDESV (reference sequence). CDR3 length: 14 amino acids. V lost 5 bases and J lost 4; bases outside the gene matches: 7. The CDR3 is CASSDRQGVYGYTF. The CDR3 DNA reads as TGTGCCAGCAGCGATCGACAGGGAGTCTATGGCTACACCTTC. The complete variable domain, with remaining parts taken from reference TRBV11-1 and TRBJ1-2, reads EAEVAQSPRYKITEKSQAVAFWCDPISGHATLYWYRQILGQGPELLVQFQDESVVDDSQLPKDRFSAERLKGVDSTLKIQPAELGDSAMYLCASSDRQGVYGYTFGSGTRLTVV.